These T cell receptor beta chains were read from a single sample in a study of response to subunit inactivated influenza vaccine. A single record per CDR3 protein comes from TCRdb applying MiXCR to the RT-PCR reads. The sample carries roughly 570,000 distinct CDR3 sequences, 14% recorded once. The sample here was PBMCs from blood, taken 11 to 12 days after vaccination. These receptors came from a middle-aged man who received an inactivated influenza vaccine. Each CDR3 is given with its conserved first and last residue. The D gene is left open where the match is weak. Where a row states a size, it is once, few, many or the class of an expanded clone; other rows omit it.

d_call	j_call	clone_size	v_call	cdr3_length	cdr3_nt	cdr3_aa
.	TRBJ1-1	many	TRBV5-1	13	TGCGCCAGCAGCTCAGAGATGAACACTGAAGCTTTCTTT	CASSSEMNTEAFF
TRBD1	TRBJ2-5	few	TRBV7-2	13	TGTGCCAGCAGCGGACAGGGGCCGGAGACCCAGTACTTC	CASSGQGPETQYF
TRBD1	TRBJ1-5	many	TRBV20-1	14	TGCAGTGCCAAACAGGGGGCGGCGTATCAGCCCCAGCATTTT	CSAKQGAAYQPQHF
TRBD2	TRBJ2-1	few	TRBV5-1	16	TGCGCCAGCAGCTCCCTTAGCGGGAGTATCTACAATGAGCAGTTCTTC	CASSSLSGSIYNEQFF
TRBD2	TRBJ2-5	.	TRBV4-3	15	TGCGCCAGCAGCCAAGATAGTGGGACTAAAGAGACCCAGTACTTC	CASSQDSGTKETQYF
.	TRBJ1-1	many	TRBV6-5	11	TGTGCCAGCAGCGGGGGGCGTAAAGCTTTCTTT	CASSGGRKAFF
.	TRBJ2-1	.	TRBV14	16	TGTGCCAGCAGCCAACGTGGCAGGGGAGGCGACAATGAGCAGTTCTTC	CASSQRGRGGDNEQFF
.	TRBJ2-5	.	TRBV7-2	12	TGTGCCAGCAGCTATGGGTTCGAGACCCAGTACTTC	CASSYGFETQYF
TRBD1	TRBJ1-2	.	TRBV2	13	TGTGCCAGCAGAGACAGGGGTTCCTATGGCTACACCTTC	CASRDRGSYGYTF
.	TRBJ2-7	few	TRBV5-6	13	TGTGCCAGCAGCTTCCCAAGCGGAGGCGAGCAGTACTTC	CASSFPSGGEQYF
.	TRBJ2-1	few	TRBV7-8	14	TGTGCCAGCAGCCCCGGCACAGTCTTTAATGAGCAGTTCTTC	CASSPGTVFNEQFF
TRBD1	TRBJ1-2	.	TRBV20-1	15	TGCAGTGCTAGCACCCGGGACAGGGGATACTATGGCTACACCTTC	CSASTRDRGYYGYTF
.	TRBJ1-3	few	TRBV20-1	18	TGCAGTGCTAGAGATTTGGCAGGGATTAACCCCTCTGGAAACACCATATATTTT	CSARDLAGINPSGNTIYF
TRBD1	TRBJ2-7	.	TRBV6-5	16	TGTGCCAGCAGTTACTCTCAGACAGGGGGCTTCTACGAGCAGTACTTC	CASSYSQTGGFYEQYF
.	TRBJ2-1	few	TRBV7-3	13	TGTGCCAGCAGCTCCTTTAGCACTGATGAGCAGTTCTTC	CASSSFSTDEQFF
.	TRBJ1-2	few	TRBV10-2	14	TGCGCCAGCAGAGGGGATCGGGGTCCAGGCGGCTACACCTTC	CASRGDRGPGGYTF
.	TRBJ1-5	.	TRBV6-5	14	TGTGCCAGCAGTACTTCTCGGAGCAATCAGCCCCAGCATTTT	CASSTSRSNQPQHF
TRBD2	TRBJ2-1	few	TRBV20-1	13	TGCAGTACATCCAAAGCGGGAGACAATGAGCAGTTCTTC	CSTSKAGDNEQFF
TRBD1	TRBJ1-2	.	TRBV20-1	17	TGCAGTGCTAGACCCGGGGGGGGACAGGGGGCTCACTATGGCTACACCTTC	CSARPGGGQGAHYGYTF
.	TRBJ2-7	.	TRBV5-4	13	TGTGCCAGCAGCTTGGCTGGGATAGGCGAGCAGTACTTC	CASSLAGIGEQYF
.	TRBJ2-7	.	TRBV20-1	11	TGCAGTGCCGAGGATCTCTACGAGCAGTACTTC	CSAEDLYEQYF
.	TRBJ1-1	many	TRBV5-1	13	TGTGCCAGCAGCTTGGCAGAGAACACTGAAGCTTTCTTT	CASSLAENTEAFF
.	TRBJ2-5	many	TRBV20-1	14	TGCAGTGCTAGAGATAGTCAGGGAAGAGAGACCCAGTACTTC	CSARDSQGRETQYF
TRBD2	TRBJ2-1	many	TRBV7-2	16	TGTGCCAGCAGCTTAAGGGCGGGAGGGCAGAACAATGAGCAGTTCTTC	CASSLRAGGQNNEQFF
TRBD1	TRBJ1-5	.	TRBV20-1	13	TGCAGTGCAAGGGGGCGACAAGATCAGCCCCAGCATTTT	CSARGRQDQPQHF
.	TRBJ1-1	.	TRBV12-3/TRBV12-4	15	TGTGCCAGCAGTTTAGAACAGGGTGTTAACACTGAAGCTTTCTTT	CASSLEQGVNTEAFF
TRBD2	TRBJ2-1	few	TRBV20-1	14	TGCAGTGCTTTTGTTAGCGGGTTGAGGAATGAGCAGTTCTTC	CSAFVSGLRNEQFF
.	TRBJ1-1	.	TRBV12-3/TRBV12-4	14	TGTGCCAGCAGTCCCTACGGCCCTGACACTGAAGCTTTCTTT	CASSPYGPDTEAFF
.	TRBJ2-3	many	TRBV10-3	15	TGTGCCATCAGTGAGTCGAACAGCGGGACAGATACGCAGTATTTT	CAISESNSGTDTQYF
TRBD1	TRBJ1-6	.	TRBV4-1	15	TGCGCCAGCAGCCGGCGGACAGGGGAGAATTCACCCCTCCACTTT	CASSRRTGENSPLHF
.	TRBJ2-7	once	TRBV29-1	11	TGCAGCGCTGTAGGTGGCCACGAGCAGTACTTC	CSAVGGHEQYF
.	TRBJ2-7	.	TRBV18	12	TGTGCCAGCTCACGCATGGAGACCGAGCAGTACTTC	CASSRMETEQYF
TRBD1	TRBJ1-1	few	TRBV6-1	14	TGTGCCAGCAGCCCGACAGGGGCTGGAACTGAAGCTTTCTTT	CASSPTGAGTEAFF
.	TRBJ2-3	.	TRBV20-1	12	TGCAGTGCCCCGAAGGGGCGGGATACGCAGTATTTT	CSAPKGRDTQYF
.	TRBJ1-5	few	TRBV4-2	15	TGTGCCAGCAGCCAAGATTCGACCAGGGATCAGCCCCAGCATTTT	CASSQDSTRDQPQHF
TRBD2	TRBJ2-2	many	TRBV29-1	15	TGCAGCGTTGAAGGACTAGCGGGAGTTAACGGGGAGCTGTTTTTT	CSVEGLAGVNGELFF
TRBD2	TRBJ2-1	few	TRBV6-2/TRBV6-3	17	TGTGCCAGCAGTTACTCCCCGTCGGCTAGCGGGGTTAATGAGCAGTTCTTC	CASSYSPSASGVNEQFF
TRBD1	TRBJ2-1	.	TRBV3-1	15	TGTGCCAGCAGCCAAGCAGGGACAGGGCGTGGGGAGCAGTTCTTC	CASSQAGTGRGEQFF
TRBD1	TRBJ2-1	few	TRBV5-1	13	TGCGCCAGCAGCCCACAGGGGAGTGGTGAGCAGTTCTTC	CASSPQGSGEQFF